Below, one TCR beta chain is given with its context. Regarding time point: 2014-2015 season, pre-vaccination. No donor had influenza vaccine in the prior 6 months; all lived in the community. This sample was taken from a study of follicular helper T cells after annual influenza vaccination. Study-wide background: Blood was drawn on days 0, 7 and 28 after vaccination.

Clones were sequenced by immunoSEQ multiplex PCR, and TCRdb holds only the in-frame ones, with some missing. The repertoire holds 6,500 to 10,000 clones, with 82% as singletons. Trimming cost V 6 bases and J 4 bases; bases outside gene matches: 15. CDR3 size: 17 residues. The germline V gene has CDR1 LNHDA and CDR2 SQIVND (reference sequence). This sequence was found in an adult who received the influenza vaccine. The V and J genes are TRBV19 and TRBJ2-5; TRBD2 aligns across 9 bases. The specimen comprised CXCR5+ CD38- circulating T follicular helper cells from blood, sampled on the day of influenza vaccination. The sample's subset: circulating Tfh, non-naive CD4+CXCR5+PD-1+ (ICOS+CD38+ or ICOS-CD38-). CDR3 coding DNA: TGTGCCAGTAGCGCCGGACAGTCTTTTAGCGGGGGAGAGACCCAGTACTTC. This gives the protein CASSAGQSFSGGETQYF.